This T cell receptor (beta chain) was sequenced in a study of OX40 agonist ivuxolimab in advanced cancers. The overall study: Hepatocellular carcinoma, melanoma, renal cell or head and neck cancer affected the dose-escalation patients. Findings and limits, study-wide: There was clonal expansion of CD4+ and CD8+ blood T cells by week 6 at 0.1 to 3.0 mg/kg.

Patients were ineligible given autoimmune disease history or systemic immunosuppression. About this clone itself: Its antigen is currently unknown.

Assay: immunoSEQ multiplex PCR; the TCRdb copy retains only in-frame clones and omits some. The table includes approximately 50,000 clones, 84% detected once. The CDR3 is 15 amino acids. The sample consisted of CD4+ or CD8+ T cells sorted from blood, taken in a trial of the OX40 agonist ivuxolimab. The clonotype originates from an adult with an advanced solid tumor such as melanoma, head and neck, liver or kidney cancer. The rearrangement joins TRBV21-1 to TRBJ1-5; the listed D gene, TRBD1, was not tested against the DNA. TRBV21-1 is recorded as a pseudogene. CDR3: CASSKARPGYQPQHF. CDR3 DNA sequence: TGTGCCAGCAGCAAAGCTCGGCCAGGGTATCAGCCCCAGCATTTT.